Listed below are T cell receptor beta chains from one sample, sequenced in a study of T-cell memory formation after mild COVID-19. Each CDR3 protein is one row after TCRdb ran MiXCR on the 5' RACE reads. The sample has hundreds of thousands of distinct CDR3 sequences, around a fifth seen once; the top ten hold roughly 21%. Input material: PBMCs or a T cell subset sorted from them (not recorded which). The receptors shown here come from a man aged 18 to 29 who had mild COVID-19 (a few samples of this study predate the infection). Cell type and time point are not known. Each CDR3 is given with its conserved first and last residue. A D gene is named only where the DNA matches it firmly. Some rows have no size entry. The others give once, few or many, or a class for an expanded clone.

TGTGCCAGCAGCCCCTACACAGATACGCAGTATTTT	CASSPYTDTQYF	many	TRBV7-2	TRBJ2-3	.
TGTGCCAGCACCCACGCGGGGGGAGGGATCTACGAGCAGTACTTC	CASTHAGGGIYEQYF	few	TRBV12-3/TRBV12-4	TRBJ2-7	TRBD2
TGTGCCAGCAGCAATACAAGAGCGGGGGGGACCACCGGGGAGCTGTTTTTT	CASSNTRAGGTTGELFF	.	TRBV6-6	TRBJ2-2	TRBD2
TGTGCCAGCAGCTTGGGATCGGGCCTCGGGAATGAAAAACTGTTTTTT	CASSLGSGLGNEKLFF	few	TRBV5-5	TRBJ1-4	.
TGTGCCAGCAGCTTACAACAGTTGAACACTGAAGCTTTCTTT	CASSLQQLNTEAFF	many	TRBV7-9	TRBJ1-1	.
TGTGCCAGCAGTGAGTTAACTAGCCCGTACAATGAGCAGTTCTTC	CASSELTSPYNEQFF	many	TRBV2	TRBJ2-1	.
TGTGCCAGCAGCATCGGGACGAGTGAGCAGTACTTC	CASSIGTSEQYF	.	TRBV7-9	TRBJ2-7	.
TGTGCCAGCAGTTACTCTCTACCCCGGGACTATACGCAGTATTTT	CASSYSLPRDYTQYF	.	TRBV6-2/TRBV6-3	TRBJ2-3	.
TGTGCCAGCAGCTTGGCTCCCACAGTTCTTAATCCTGAAGCTTTCTTT	CASSLAPTVLNPEAFF	many	TRBV5-4	TRBJ1-1	.
TGCAGTGCCTCAGGGTGGAGTGGTGAAAAACTGTTTTTT	CSASGWSGEKLFF	.	TRBV20-1	TRBJ1-4	.
TGTGCCAGCAGTAAGGGACTAGCGGGATTCACAGATACGCAGTATTTT	CASSKGLAGFTDTQYF	.	TRBV6-5	TRBJ2-3	TRBD2
TGTGCCAGCAGGGGGGGGGGATACAATGAGCAGTTCTTC	CASRGGGYNEQFF	.	TRBV4-2	TRBJ2-1	TRBD2
TGTGCCATCAGTGCTAGAATACAGGGGAACACCGGGGAGCTGTTTTTT	CAISARIQGNTGELFF	.	TRBV10-3	TRBJ2-2	.
TGTGCCAGCAGCTTAGAGTCAGCGGGTTCCTACGAGCAGTACTTC	CASSLESAGSYEQYF	.	TRBV7-3	TRBJ2-7	.
TGCAGTGCTAGGGACGGGGAGCAGCCCCAGCATTTT	CSARDGEQPQHF	.	TRBV20-1	TRBJ1-5	.
TGTGCCAGCGGGGGGGACTGGAAAGAGACCCAGTACTTC	CASGGDWKETQYF	once	TRBV25-1	TRBJ2-5	TRBD2
TGTGCCAGCAGCGTATTCAGCTCCTACAATGAGCAGTTCTTC	CASSVFSSYNEQFF	.	TRBV9	TRBJ2-1	.
TGTGCCAGCAGCCACATAGCGGGGCTGTCCTACAATGAGCAGTTCTTC	CASSHIAGLSYNEQFF	few	TRBV7-3	TRBJ2-1	TRBD2
TGTGCCAGCAGCTTAGGACAGGGAGCTTCCGAGCAGTACTTC	CASSLGQGASEQYF	few	TRBV5-6	TRBJ2-7	TRBD1
TGTGCCAGCAGCCAAGATCCAGGACAGGGGGATTCGCATTTTGAAAAACTGTTTTTT	CASSQDPGQGDSHFEKLFF	few	TRBV3-1	TRBJ1-4	TRBD1
TGCAGTGCTAGAGGCACCCCTATAGCCAAAAACATTCAGTACTTC	CSARGTPIAKNIQYF	.	TRBV20-1	TRBJ2-4	.
TGTGCCAGCAGCGTAGAACCAGGGGCCCAGTCAGCTTTCTTT	CASSVEPGAQSAFF	few	TRBV9	TRBJ1-1	.
TGCGCCAGCAAATTGGACTCGACGAATGAAAAACTGTTTTTT	CASKLDSTNEKLFF	few	TRBV5-1	TRBJ1-4	.
TGTGCCAGCAGCTTTTTTTCCAGCGCCACAGATACGCAGTATTTT	CASSFFSSATDTQYF	.	TRBV7-2	TRBJ2-3	.
TGCGCCAGCAGCGGGAGGAGGCCGCTGCGGGGGAACATTCAGTACTTC	CASSGRRPLRGNIQYF	few	TRBV5-1	TRBJ2-4	TRBD2
TGCAGTGCCCCTAAGCGGGGGTCGGCCACCGGGGAGCTGTTTTTT	CSAPKRGSATGELFF	.	TRBV20-1	TRBJ2-2	TRBD2
TGTGCCAGCAGGAGCGGGGGCCGCACAGATACGCAGTATTTT	CASRSGGRTDTQYF	few	TRBV9	TRBJ2-3	TRBD2
TGTGCCAGCAGTTTAGGGGGCGAGTCGGATACGCAGTATTTT	CASSLGGESDTQYF	.	TRBV12-3/TRBV12-4	TRBJ2-3	.
TGTGCCAGCAGCATATTCCGGGACAGAGAGCAGTTCTTC	CASSIFRDREQFF	.	TRBV11-2	TRBJ2-1	TRBD1
TGTGCCAGCAGCACGGGACAGGGCACAGATACGCAGTATTTT	CASSTGQGTDTQYF	many	TRBV5-5	TRBJ2-3	TRBD1
TGTGCCAGCGTCCTGCCAGGGCTTAATCAGCCCCAGCATTTT	CASVLPGLNQPQHF	few	TRBV12-3/TRBV12-4	TRBJ1-5	.
TGTGCCAGCAGCCTTCGCGGGGGGACAGATACGCAGTATTTT	CASSLRGGTDTQYF	many	TRBV7-3	TRBJ2-3	TRBD2
TGCGCCAGCAGCGCCGACAGGATTAATAACTATGGCTACACCTTC	CASSADRINNYGYTF	.	TRBV5-1	TRBJ1-2	.
TGTGCCAGCAGCCTCTCCGAGGAGTGGAGCAATCAGCCCCAGCATTTT	CASSLSEEWSNQPQHF	.	TRBV14	TRBJ1-5	.
TGTGCCAGCTCACCACCGGGACAGGGGGCGTACACTGAAGCTTTCTTT	CASSPPGQGAYTEAFF	.	TRBV18	TRBJ1-1	TRBD1
TGTGCCAGCAGCGTAGCGGGGGGGCCCTACAATGAGCAGTTCTTC	CASSVAGGPYNEQFF	.	TRBV9	TRBJ2-1	TRBD2
TGTGCCAGCAGCTGGGATCGGGGGGGTTCCCCAGATACGCAGTATTTT	CASSWDRGGSPDTQYF	.	TRBV12-3/TRBV12-4	TRBJ2-3	TRBD2
TGTGCCAGCCCTGTAAGGGTAGGCTACACCTTC	CASPVRVGYTF	many	TRBV27	TRBJ1-2	.
TGTGCCAGCAGCTACCCGGGACAGGGGCTCTCTGGGGCCAACGTCCTGACTTTC	CASSYPGQGLSGANVLTF	.	TRBV14	TRBJ2-6	TRBD1
TGCGCCGTCGATTCGGGCCGCGAGCAGTTCTTC	CAVDSGREQFF	.	TRBV10-2	TRBJ2-1	.
TGTGCCAGCAGCTTATCATCCGGAGCGCGTAACTATGGCTACACCTTC	CASSLSSGARNYGYTF	.	TRBV7-3	TRBJ1-2	.
TGCGCCAGCAGTGAGACCGGACAGGGAAAAGAGCAGTACTTC	CASSETGQGKEQYF	.	TRBV10-2	TRBJ2-7	TRBD1